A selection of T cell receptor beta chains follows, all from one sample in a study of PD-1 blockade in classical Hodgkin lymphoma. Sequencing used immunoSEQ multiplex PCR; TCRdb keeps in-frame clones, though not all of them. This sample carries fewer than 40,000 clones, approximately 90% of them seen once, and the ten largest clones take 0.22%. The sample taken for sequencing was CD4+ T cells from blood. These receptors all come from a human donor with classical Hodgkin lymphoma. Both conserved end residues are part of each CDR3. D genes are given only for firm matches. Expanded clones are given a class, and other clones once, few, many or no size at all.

TGTGCCAGCAGTTTACTCGGGGGGCTATTAAATGGCTACACCTTC,CASSLLGGLLNGYTF,TRBV27,NA,TRBJ1-2,NA
TGTGCCAGCAGTCTATCAAATAACTATGGCTACACCTTC,CASSLSNNYGYTF,TRBV28,NA,TRBJ1-2,NA
TGTGGCTTGGAAACGAGGGATGAAAAACTGTTTTTT,CGLETRDEKLFF,TRBV30,NA,TRBJ1-4,NA
TGTGCCTCCCGGGGCAGAGCCTACGAGCAGTACTTC,CASRGRAYEQYF,TRBV7-8,NA,TRBJ2-7,NA
TGTGCCAGCAGCTCCCGGGACAGACCCTACAATGAGCAGTTCTTC,CASSSRDRPYNEQFF,TRBV11-2,NA,TRBJ2-1,TRBD1
TGTGCCAGCAGCATGGGACTAGCGGGCAGCACAGATACGCAGTATTTT,CASSMGLAGSTDTQYF,TRBV7-9,NA,TRBJ2-3,TRBD2
TGTGCCAGCAGTTACCCCGACAGCGAAAACATTCAGTACTTC,CASSYPDSENIQYF,TRBV6-6,NA,TRBJ2-4,NA
TGTGCCAGCACCCTGGACAGGGCCTATGGCTACACCTTC,CASTLDRAYGYTF,TRBV5-6,NA,TRBJ1-2,TRBD1
TGTGCCAGCAGCTTAGGCTCAATAGCGAGCCAAGAGACCCAGTACTTC,CASSLGSIASQETQYF,TRBV7-2,NA,TRBJ2-5,NA
TGTGCCAGCAGAAAGACAGGGTCAGATACGCAGTATTTT,CASRKTGSDTQYF,TRBV13,NA,TRBJ2-3,TRBD1
TGTGCCAGCAGTGGGGCGTGGGGCACAGATACGCAGTATTTT,CASSGAWGTDTQYF,TRBV2,NA,TRBJ2-3,NA
TGTGCCAGCAGCCTGACTAGCGGGCGGGGCACAGATACGCAGTATTTT,CASSLTSGRGTDTQYF,TRBV11-2,NA,TRBJ2-3,TRBD2
TGTGCCAGCAGTTTAGACGGGACAGGCTATGGCTACACCTTC,CASSLDGTGYGYTF,TRBV27,few,TRBJ1-2,TRBD1
TGTGCCAGCATGGGTTCCACCGGGGAGCTGTTTTTT,CASMGSTGELFF,TRBV6-5,few,TRBJ2-2,NA
TGTGCCAGCAGCTCGGACAGGGGAGGCGAGACCCAGTACTTC,CASSSDRGGETQYF,TRBV7-9,NA,TRBJ2-5,TRBD1
TGTGCCAGCAGCTCAACAGCTAGGGGGGGCATTGGGACCCAGTACTTC,CASSSTARGGIGTQYF,TRBV7-2,NA,TRBJ2-5,NA
TGTGCCAGCAGCCCCGTAATTTGGTGGCTTGTGATTACCTACGAGCAGTACTTC,CASSPVIWWLVITYEQYF,TRBV11-1,NA,TRBJ2-7,NA
TGCGCCAGCAGCAAAGGGGGGCAGGCAGATACGCAGTATTTT,CASSKGGQADTQYF,TRBV5-1,NA,TRBJ2-3,NA
TGCGCCAGCAGCTCCCCGACAGGACAAGAGACCCAGTACTTC,CASSSPTGQETQYF,TRBV5-1,NA,TRBJ2-5,NA
TGTGCCAGCAGCTTGACGGGGACGGCATCCTACAATGAGCAGTTCTTC,CASSLTGTASYNEQFF,TRBV5-5,NA,TRBJ2-1,NA
TGTGCCAGTAGTATCAGGGGCGTTAATTCACCCCTCCACTTT,CASSIRGVNSPLHF,TRBV19,NA,TRBJ1-6,NA
TGCGCCAGCAGCTTCGGGACAGGAAACACTGAAGCTTTCTTT,CASSFGTGNTEAFF,TRBV5-1,once,TRBJ1-1,TRBD1
TGTGCCACCAGCAGAGATTTGGGATCTGGAAACACCATATATTTT,CATSRDLGSGNTIYF,TRBV15,NA,TRBJ1-3,NA
TGTGCCAGTAGTTCAACCCTGGGGCAGTCACGATCATATGAGCAGTTCTTC,CASSSTLGQSRSYEQFF,TRBV19,NA,TRBJ2-1,NA
TGTGCCAGCAGTTTGACAGGGTACGAGCAGTACTTC,CASSLTGYEQYF,TRBV28,once,TRBJ2-7,TRBD1
TGTGCCAGCAGCTCCAGGGGGCGGGGCACTGAAGCTTTCTTT,CASSSRGRGTEAFF,TRBV21-1,NA,TRBJ1-1,NA
TGTGCTAGTGGTCTCAGACAGGGGCTGGCCACCGGGGAGCTGTTTTTT,CASGLRQGLATGELFF,TRBV12-5,NA,TRBJ2-2,TRBD1
TGTGCCAGCAGTCGAGAGGAACAAGGGGGCAATGAGCAGTTCTTC,CASSREEQGGNEQFF,TRBV14,NA,TRBJ2-1,NA
TGTGCCAGTAGTACCATAACATACGGGCCTAGCGGGCGTAACACCGGGGAGCTGTTTTTT,CASSTITYGPSGRNTGELFF,TRBV19,NA,TRBJ2-2,TRBD2
TGTGCCAGTACCTATAGAGCGGGGAATGAAAAACTGTTTTTT,CASTYRAGNEKLFF,TRBV19,NA,TRBJ1-4,NA
TGTGCCAGTAGTATAAAGGGCGTGGTTAACACTGAAGCTTTCTTT,CASSIKGVVNTEAFF,TRBV19,NA,TRBJ1-1,NA
TGTGCCAGCAGCTTAGGAGGGGGCGCAAATGGAAACACCATATATTTT,CASSLGGGANGNTIYF,TRBV13,NA,TRBJ1-3,TRBD1
TGCGCCAGCAGCTTACAGGGGGCGCAACAAGAGACCCAGTACTTC,CASSLQGAQQETQYF,TRBV5-1,NA,TRBJ2-5,TRBD1
TGTGCCAGCATTCCCGGACAGATGAACACCGGGGAGCTGTTTTTT,CASIPGQMNTGELFF,TRBV28,once,TRBJ2-2,NA
TGTGCCAGCAGTGCAGGGGTCAACTATGGCTACACCTTC,CASSAGVNYGYTF,TRBV11-1,NA,TRBJ1-2,NA
TGTGCCAGCAGCCCAGATGGAAACACCATATATTTT,CASSPDGNTIYF,TRBV11-2,NA,TRBJ1-3,NA
TGTGCCAGCAGCTTGACAGGGAACAATCAGCCCCAGCATTTT,CASSLTGNNQPQHF,TRBV28,NA,TRBJ1-5,TRBD1
TGTGCCAGCAGCTTACAAGCAAGGGGATCCTATAGCAATCAGCCCCAGCATTTT,CASSLQARGSYSNQPQHF,TRBV7-8,NA,TRBJ1-5,NA
TGTGCCAGCAGCTTGGCGGGGGCAGCAGCGACTGAAGCTTTCTTT,CASSLAGAAATEAFF,TRBV5-4,NA,TRBJ1-1,NA
TGCGCCAGCAGCCAACACGACAGGGGCCGGACCTACAATGAGCAGTTCTTC,CASSQHDRGRTYNEQFF,TRBV4-3,once,TRBJ2-1,TRBD1
TGTGCCAGTGCCGGGACAGCGGGGGGCTACACCTTC,CASAGTAGGYTF,TRBV19,NA,TRBJ1-2,TRBD1
TGTGCCAGCAGCGGACTAGCGGGAGAGACCCAGTACTTC,CASSGLAGETQYF,TRBV2,NA,TRBJ2-5,TRBD2
TGTGCCGCCGGCGTCAGGGTTAATCAGCCCCAGCATTTT,CAAGVRVNQPQHF,TRBV28,NA,TRBJ1-5,NA
TGTGCCAGCAGCGCAAAACAGGGGAGGGCTGAAAAACTGTTTTTT,CASSAKQGRAEKLFF,TRBV9,NA,TRBJ1-4,TRBD1
TGTGCCAGCAGTGTGGGCAGAGGGGTAGCTGCAACTAATGAAAAACTGTTTTTT,CASSVGRGVAATNEKLFF,TRBV2,NA,TRBJ1-4,NA
TGTGCCAGCAGCAAAGACAGAAGGGGCAACTACGAGCAGTACTTC,CASSKDRRGNYEQYF,TRBV21-1,NA,TRBJ2-7,NA
TGTGCCAGCAGTCGGGACACCTACACTGAAGCTTTCTTT,CASSRDTYTEAFF,TRBV6-5,NA,TRBJ1-1,NA
TGTGCCAGCCGGAGACAGTCCCCAGGGGCTTATGGCTACACCTTC,CASRRQSPGAYGYTF,TRBV6-5,NA,TRBJ1-2,NA
TGTGCCAGCAGCTCCGACAGGGATCGAAACATTCAGTACTTC,CASSSDRDRNIQYF,TRBV5-6,few,TRBJ2-4,TRBD1
TGTGCCAGCAGCTTGGAACTGACAGGGGGCCTCTCCTACGAGCAGTACTTC,CASSLELTGGLSYEQYF,TRBV5-4,NA,TRBJ2-7,TRBD1
TGCGCCAGCAGCTTGGACCGCGATTCTGGGGCCAACGTCCTGACTTTC,CASSLDRDSGANVLTF,TRBV5-1,NA,TRBJ2-6,NA
TGTGCCAGCAGACCTCGGGACAGGGAACGGGAAAAACTGTTTTTT,CASRPRDREREKLFF,TRBV28,NA,TRBJ1-4,TRBD1
TGCGCCAGCAGCTTTGGACAGGGACCCTACAATGAGCAGTTCTTC,CASSFGQGPYNEQFF,TRBV5-1,NA,TRBJ2-1,TRBD1
TGTGCCAGCAGCTTAGGGACAGCCACGGGCACTGAAGCTTTCTTT,CASSLGTATGTEAFF,TRBV11-2,NA,TRBJ1-1,NA
TGTGCCAGCTCACCTAGCGCCCGGGGCTACACCTTC,CASSPSARGYTF,TRBV18,NA,TRBJ1-2,NA
TGTGCCAGCAGTGTCCAGGGACATAGCACAGATACGCAGTATTTT,CASSVQGHSTDTQYF,TRBV6-4,NA,TRBJ2-3,NA
TGTGCCATCAGTGGGGGGGGCTCGGTGGCCTATGGCTACACCTTC,CAISGGGSVAYGYTF,TRBV10-3,NA,TRBJ1-2,NA
TGTGCCAGCAGCTTAGCTAAGGATCAGCCCCAGCATTTT,CASSLAKDQPQHF,TRBV7-2,NA,TRBJ1-5,NA
TGTGCCATCAGGGGAGACTCTGGAAACACCATATATTTT,CAIRGDSGNTIYF,TRBV10-3,NA,TRBJ1-3,NA